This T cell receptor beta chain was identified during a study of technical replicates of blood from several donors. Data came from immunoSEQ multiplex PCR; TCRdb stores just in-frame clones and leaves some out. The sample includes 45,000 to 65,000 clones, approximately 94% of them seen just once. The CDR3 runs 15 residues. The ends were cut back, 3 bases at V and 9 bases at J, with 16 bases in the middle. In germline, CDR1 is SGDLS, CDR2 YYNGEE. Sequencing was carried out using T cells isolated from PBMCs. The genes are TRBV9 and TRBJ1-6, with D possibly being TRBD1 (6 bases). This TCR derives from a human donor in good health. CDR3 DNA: TGTGCCAGCAGCGGGGGGCGGGAGGCGGGTTCACCCCTCCACTTT. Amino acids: CASSGGREAGSPLHF. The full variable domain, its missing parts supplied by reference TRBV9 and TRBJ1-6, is DSGVTQTPKHLITATGQRVTLRCSPRSGDLSVYWYQQSLDQGLQFLIQYYNGEERAKGNILERFSAQQFPDLHSELNLSSLELGDSALYFCASSGGREAGSPLHFGNGTRLTVT.